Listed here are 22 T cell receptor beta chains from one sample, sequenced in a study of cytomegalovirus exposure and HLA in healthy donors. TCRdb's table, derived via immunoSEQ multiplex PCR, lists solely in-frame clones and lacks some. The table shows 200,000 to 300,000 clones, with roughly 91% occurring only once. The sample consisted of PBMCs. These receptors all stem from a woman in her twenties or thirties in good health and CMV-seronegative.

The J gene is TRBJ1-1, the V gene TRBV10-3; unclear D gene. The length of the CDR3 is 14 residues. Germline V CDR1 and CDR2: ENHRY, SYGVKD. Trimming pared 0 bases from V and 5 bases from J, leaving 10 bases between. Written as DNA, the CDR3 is TGTGCCATCAGTGAGTCGCATTCAGGAACTGAAGCTTTCTTT. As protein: CAISESHSGTEAFF.

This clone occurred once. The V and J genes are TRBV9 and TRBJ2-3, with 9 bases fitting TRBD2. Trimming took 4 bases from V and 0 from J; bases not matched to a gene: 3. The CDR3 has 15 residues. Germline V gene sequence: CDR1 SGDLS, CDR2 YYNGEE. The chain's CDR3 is CASSPAGGSTDTQYF. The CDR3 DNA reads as TGTGCCAGCAGCCCGGCGGGAGGGAGCACAGATACGCAGTATTTT.

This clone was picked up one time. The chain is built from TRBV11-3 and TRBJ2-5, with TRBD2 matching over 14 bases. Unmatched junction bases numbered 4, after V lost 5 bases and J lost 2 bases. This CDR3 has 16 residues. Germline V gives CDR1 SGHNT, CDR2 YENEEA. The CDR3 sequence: CASSPGLAGVQETQYF. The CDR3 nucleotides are TGTGCCAGCAGCCCGGGACTAGCGGGGGTACAAGAGACCCAGTACTTC.

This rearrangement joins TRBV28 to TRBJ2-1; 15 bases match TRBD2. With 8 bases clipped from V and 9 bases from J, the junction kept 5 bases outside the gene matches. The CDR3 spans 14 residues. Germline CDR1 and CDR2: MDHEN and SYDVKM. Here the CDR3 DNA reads TGTGCCAGCGGGACTAGCGGGAGGTCGGGTGAGCAGTTCTTC. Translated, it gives CASGTSGRSGEQFF.

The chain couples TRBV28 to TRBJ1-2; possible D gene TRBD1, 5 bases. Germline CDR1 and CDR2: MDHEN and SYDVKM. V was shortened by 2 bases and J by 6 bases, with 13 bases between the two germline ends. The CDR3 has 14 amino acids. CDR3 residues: CASSLEGRANGYTF. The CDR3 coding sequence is TGTGCCAGCAGTTTAGAGGGCAGGGCAAATGGCTACACCTTC.

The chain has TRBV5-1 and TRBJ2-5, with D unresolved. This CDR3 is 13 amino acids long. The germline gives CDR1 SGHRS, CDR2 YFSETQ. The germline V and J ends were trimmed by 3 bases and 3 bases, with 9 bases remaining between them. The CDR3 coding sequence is TGCGCCAGCAGCTCGGCTAGAAAAGAGACCCAGTACTTC. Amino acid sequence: CASSSARKETQYF.

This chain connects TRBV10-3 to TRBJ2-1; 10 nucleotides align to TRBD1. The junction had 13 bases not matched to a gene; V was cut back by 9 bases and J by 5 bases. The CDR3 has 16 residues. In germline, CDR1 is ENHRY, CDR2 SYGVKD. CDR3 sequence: CAISGQGPAGNNEQFF. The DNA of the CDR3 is TGTGCCATTTCGGGACAGGGGCCGGCGGGAAACAATGAGCAGTTCTTC.

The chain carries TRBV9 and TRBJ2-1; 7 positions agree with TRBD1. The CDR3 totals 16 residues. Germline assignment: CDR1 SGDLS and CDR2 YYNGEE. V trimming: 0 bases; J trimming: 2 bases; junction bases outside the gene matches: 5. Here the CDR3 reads CASSVDLGQPYNEQFF. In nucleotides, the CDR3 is TGTGCCAGCAGCGTAGACCTGGGACAGCCCTACAATGAGCAGTTCTTC.

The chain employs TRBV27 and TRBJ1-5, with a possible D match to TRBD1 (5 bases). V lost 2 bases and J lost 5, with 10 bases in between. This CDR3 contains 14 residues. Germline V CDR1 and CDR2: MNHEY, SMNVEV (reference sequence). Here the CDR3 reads CASSLGGAYQPQHF. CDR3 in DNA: TGTGCCAGCAGTTTAGGGGGAGCTTATCAGCCCCAGCATTTT.

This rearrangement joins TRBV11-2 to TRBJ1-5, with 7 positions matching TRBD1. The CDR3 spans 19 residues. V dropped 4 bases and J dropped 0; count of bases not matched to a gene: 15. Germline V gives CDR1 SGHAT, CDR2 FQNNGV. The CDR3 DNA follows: TGTGCCAGCAGCTCATTAGCAGGGGGTAGCTCTTATAGCAATCAGCCCCAGCATTTT. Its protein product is CASSSLAGGSSYSNQPQHF.

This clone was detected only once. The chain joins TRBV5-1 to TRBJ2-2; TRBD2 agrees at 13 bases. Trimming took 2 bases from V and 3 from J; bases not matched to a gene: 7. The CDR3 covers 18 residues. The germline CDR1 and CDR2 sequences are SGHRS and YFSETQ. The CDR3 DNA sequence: TGCGCCAGCAGCTTTGGACTAGCGGGAGTTAGCGACACCGGGGAGCTGTTTTTT. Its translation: CASSFGLAGVSDTGELFF.

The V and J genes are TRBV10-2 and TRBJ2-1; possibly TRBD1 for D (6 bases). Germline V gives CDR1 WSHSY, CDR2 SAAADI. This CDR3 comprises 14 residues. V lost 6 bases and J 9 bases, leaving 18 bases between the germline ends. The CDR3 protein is CASSFPGALREQFF. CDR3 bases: TGCGCCAGCAGCTTTCCAGGGGCCCTGCGTGAGCAGTTCTTC.

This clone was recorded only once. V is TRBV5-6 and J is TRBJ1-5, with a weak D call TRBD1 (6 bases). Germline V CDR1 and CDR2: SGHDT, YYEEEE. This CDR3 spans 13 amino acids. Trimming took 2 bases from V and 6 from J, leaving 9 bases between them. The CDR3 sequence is CASSLGQTQPQHF. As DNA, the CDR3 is TGTGCCAGCAGCTTAGGACAGACTCAGCCCCAGCATTTT. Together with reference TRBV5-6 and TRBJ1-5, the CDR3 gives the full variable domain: DAGVTQSPTHLIKTRGQQVTLRCSPKSGHDTVSWYQQALGQGPQFIFQYYEEEERQRGNFPDRFSGHQFPNYSSELNVNALLLGDSALYLCASSLGQTQPQHFGDGTRLSIL.

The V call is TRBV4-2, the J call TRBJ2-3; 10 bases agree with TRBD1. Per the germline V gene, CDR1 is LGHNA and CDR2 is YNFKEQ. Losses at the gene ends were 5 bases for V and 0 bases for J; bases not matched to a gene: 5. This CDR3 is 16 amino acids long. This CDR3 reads CASSKGTGDSTDTQYF. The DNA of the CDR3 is TGTGCCAGCAGCAAAGGGACAGGGGACAGCACAGATACGCAGTATTTT.

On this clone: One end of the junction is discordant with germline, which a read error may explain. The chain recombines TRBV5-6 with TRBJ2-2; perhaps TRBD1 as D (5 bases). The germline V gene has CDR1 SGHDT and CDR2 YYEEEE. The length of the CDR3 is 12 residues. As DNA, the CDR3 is TGTGCCGGCAGTGAAGGGGCCGGGGAGCTGTTTTTT. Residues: CAGSEGAGELFF.

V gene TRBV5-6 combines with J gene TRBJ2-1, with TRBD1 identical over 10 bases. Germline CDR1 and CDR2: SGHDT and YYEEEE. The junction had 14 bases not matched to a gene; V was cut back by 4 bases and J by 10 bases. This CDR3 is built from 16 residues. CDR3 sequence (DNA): TGTGCCAGCAGCGTACTGACAGGGGGCGCCATCAAGGAGCAGTTCTTC. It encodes CASSVLTGGAIKEQFF. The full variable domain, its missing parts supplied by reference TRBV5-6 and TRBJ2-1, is DAGVTQSPTHLIKTRGQQVTLRCSPKSGHDTVSWYQQALGQGPQFIFQYYEEEERQRGNFPDRFSGHQFPNYSSELNVNALLLGDSALYLCASSVLTGGAIKEQFFGPGTRLTVL.

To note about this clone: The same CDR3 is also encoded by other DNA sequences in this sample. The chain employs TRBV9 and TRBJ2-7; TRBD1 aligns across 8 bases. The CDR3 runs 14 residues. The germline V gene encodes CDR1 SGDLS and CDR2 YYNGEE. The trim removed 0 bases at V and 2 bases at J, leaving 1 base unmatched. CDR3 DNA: TGTGCCAGCAGCGTAGGACAGGGGCCCTACGAGCAGTACTTC. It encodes CASSVGQGPYEQYF.

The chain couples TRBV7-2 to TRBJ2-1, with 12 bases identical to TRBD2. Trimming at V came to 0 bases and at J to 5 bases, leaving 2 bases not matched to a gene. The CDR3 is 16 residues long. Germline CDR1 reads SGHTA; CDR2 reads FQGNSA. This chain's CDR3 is CASSLARLAGDNEQFF. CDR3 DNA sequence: TGTGCCAGCAGCTTAGCCAGACTAGCGGGAGACAATGAGCAGTTCTTC. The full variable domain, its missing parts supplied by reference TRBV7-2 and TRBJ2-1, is GAGVSQSPSNKVTEKGKDVELRCDPISGHTALYWYRQSLGQGLEFLIYFQGNSAPDKSGLPSDRFSAERTGGSVSTLTIQRTQQEDSAVYLCASSLARLAGDNEQFFGPGTRLTVL.

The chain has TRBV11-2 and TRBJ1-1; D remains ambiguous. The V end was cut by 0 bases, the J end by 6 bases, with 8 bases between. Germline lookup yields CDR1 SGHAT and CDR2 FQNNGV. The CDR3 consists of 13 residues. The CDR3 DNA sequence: TGTGCCAGCAGCTTAGATCGCCTTTCTGAAGCTTTCTTT. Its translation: CASSLDRLSEAFF.

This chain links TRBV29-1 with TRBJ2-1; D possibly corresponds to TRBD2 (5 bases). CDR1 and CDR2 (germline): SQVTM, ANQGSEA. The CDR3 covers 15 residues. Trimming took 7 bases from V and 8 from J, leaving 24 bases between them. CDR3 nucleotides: TGCAGCGCCGAAGTAGGTCTAGCCCCGGATGATGAGCAGTTCTTC. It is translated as CSAEVGLAPDDEQFF.

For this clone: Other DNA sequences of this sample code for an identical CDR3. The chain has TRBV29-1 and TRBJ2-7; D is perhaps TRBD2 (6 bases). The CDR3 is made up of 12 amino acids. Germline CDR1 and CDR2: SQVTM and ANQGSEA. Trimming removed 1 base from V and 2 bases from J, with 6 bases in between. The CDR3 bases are TGCAGCGTTGAAGGGACTACCTACGAGCAGTACTTC. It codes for CSVEGTTYEQYF.

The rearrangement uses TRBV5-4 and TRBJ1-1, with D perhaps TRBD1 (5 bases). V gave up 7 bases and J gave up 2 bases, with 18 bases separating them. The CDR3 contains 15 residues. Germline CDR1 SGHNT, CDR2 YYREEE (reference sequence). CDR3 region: CASLNPGRTNTEAFF. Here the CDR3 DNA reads TGTGCCAGCCTGAACCCGGGACGGACTAACACTGAAGCTTTCTTT. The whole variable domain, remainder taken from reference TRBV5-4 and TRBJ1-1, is ETGVTQSPTHLIKTRGQQVTLRCSSQSGHNTVSWYQQALGQGPQFIFQYYREEENGRGNFPPRFSGLQFPNYSSELNVNALELDDSALYLCASLNPGRTNTEAFFGQGTRLTVV.